This T cell receptor beta chain was retrieved from a study of T cells in Graves' hyperthyroidism and ophthalmopathy. Study-wide points: Most thyroid-expanded clonotypes above 0.001 were also found in blood.

Trimming took 6 bases from V and 0 from J; bases not matched to a gene: 19. The CDR3 runs to 20 residues. Germline loops: CDR1 MNHEY, CDR2 SVGEGT. The CDR3 regions of TCR beta were amplified from RNA transcripts. In the first-round RT-PCR of the TCR CDR3, the HTBI primer set was used. TCRdb redid the calling of the multiplex PCR reads with MiXCR, one entry per CDR3 protein. The sample holds approximately 360,000 distinct CDR3 sequences, about 25% seen once. Stable Graves' hyperthyroidism meant no ophthalmopathy progression within 18 months. Each patient was aged 18 to 65 and had newly diagnosed hyperthyroidism of under 2 months' duration. Exclusion of patients followed from uncontrolled infection, other autoimmune disease, pregnancy or lactation. Comments on this clonotype: What it binds is not known.

Sequencing was carried out using blood. The V call is TRBV6-2 or TRBV6-3, the J call TRBJ2-7, with 11 bases fitting TRBD2. The source is a man aged 50-59 years with Graves' hyperthyroidism. CDR3 sequence reads: CASRSVQPFPGLADSYEQYF. CDR3 DNA: TGTGCCAGCAGATCGGTACAACCTTTTCCGGGACTAGCGGACTCCTACGAGCAGTACTTC.